The present T cell receptor beta chain was sequenced within a study of CD8+ T cells in alopecia areata. The V end was cut by 4 bases, the J end by 1 base, with 8 bases between. This CDR3 spans 13 amino acids. The germline CDR1 and CDR2 sequences are LGHNA and YSLEER. Treatment specified: oral pan-JAK inhibitor, 5-10 mg twice daily. Following RNA extraction, reverse transcription yielded cDNA that acted as the sequencing template. Profiling relied on immunoSEQ multiplex PCR, and the TCRdb table lists in-frame clones only, not all of them. The data hold roughly 110,000 clones, with under 60% observed a single time.

The TCR originated in a human donor with alopecia areata. The starting material was CD8+ T cells sorted from blood, obtained at week 24, from a patient treated with tofacitinib. The genes are TRBV4-3 and TRBJ2-7; D is unresolved. The CDR3 DNA follows: TGCGCCAGCAGCCCCGCTGGGTCCTACGAGCAGTACTTC. Amino acid sequence: CASSPAGSYEQYF.